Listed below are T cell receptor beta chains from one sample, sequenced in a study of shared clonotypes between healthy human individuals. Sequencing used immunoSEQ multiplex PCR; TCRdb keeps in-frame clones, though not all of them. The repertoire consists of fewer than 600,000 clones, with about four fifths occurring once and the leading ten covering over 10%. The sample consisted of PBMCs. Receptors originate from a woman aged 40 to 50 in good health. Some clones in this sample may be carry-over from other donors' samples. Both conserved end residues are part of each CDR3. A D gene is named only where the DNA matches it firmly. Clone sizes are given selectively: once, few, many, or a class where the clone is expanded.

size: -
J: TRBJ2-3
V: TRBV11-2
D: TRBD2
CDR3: CASQGLAEQPDTQYF
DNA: TGTGCCAGTCAGGGACTAGCGGAGCAACCAGATACGCAGTATTTT

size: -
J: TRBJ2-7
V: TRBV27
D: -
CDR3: CASSPTPRYEQYF
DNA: TGTGCCAGCAGTCCAACCCCTCGTTACGAGCAGTACTTC

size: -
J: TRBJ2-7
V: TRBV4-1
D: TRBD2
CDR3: CASSQDSPAGGPTEQYF
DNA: TGCGCCAGCAGCCAAGATTCCCCAGCGGGAGGGCCGACCGAGCAGTACTTC

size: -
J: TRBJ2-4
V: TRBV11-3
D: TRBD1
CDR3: CASSRGGQGTKNIQYF
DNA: TGTGCCAGCAGCCGGGGGGGACAGGGGACAAAAAACATTCAGTACTTC

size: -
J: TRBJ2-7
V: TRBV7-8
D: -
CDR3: CASSPSYEQYF
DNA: TGTGCCAGCAGCCCAAGCTACGAGCAGTACTTC

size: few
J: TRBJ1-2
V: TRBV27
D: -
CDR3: CASSLRHPERGYTF
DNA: TGTGCCAGCAGTCTCAGACACCCCGAGAGGGGCTACACCTTC

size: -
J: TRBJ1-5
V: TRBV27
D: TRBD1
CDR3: CASSRGQGWVVNQPQHF
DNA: TGTGCCAGCAGTCGGGGACAGGGGTGGGTTGTAAACCAGCCCCAGCATTTT

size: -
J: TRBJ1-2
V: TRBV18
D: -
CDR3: CASSQGGSYGYTF
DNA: TGTGCCAGCTCACAGGGGGGAAGCTATGGCTACACCTTC

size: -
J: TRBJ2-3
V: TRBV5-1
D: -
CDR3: CASSRQYTDTQYF
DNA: TGCGCCAGCAGCAGACAGTACACAGATACGCAGTATTTT

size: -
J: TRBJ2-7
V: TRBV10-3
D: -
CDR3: CAISESPSIVGGGEQYF
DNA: TGTGCCATCAGTGAGTCCCCAAGTATTGTCGGGGGCGGGGAGCAGTACTTC

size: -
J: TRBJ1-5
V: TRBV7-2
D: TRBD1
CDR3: CASGQGGDRSNQPQHF
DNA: TGTGCCAGCGGACAGGGAGGCGATCGGAGCAATCAGCCCCAGCATTTT

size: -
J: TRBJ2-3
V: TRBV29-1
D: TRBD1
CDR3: CSVEELGQATDTQYF
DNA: TGCAGCGTTGAAGAACTAGGACAGGCCACAGATACGCAGTATTTT

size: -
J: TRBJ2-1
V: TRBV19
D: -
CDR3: CASSMDGREPTYNEQFF
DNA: TGTGCCAGTAGTATGGACGGTCGGGAGCCTACCTACAATGAGCAGTTCTTC

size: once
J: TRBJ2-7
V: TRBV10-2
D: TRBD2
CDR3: CASRVAGPYEQYF
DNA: TGCGCCAGTCGGGTAGCGGGCCCCTACGAGCAGTACTTC

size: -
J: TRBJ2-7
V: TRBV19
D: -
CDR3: CASSMLAGEYEQYF
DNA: TGTGCCAGTAGTATGCTAGCCGGGGAATACGAGCAGTACTTC

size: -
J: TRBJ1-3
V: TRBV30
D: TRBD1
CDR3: CAWRDRAGNTIYF
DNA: TGTGCCTGGAGGGACAGGGCTGGAAACACCATATATTTT

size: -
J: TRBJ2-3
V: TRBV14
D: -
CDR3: CASSQDLRAFGDTQYF
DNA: TGTGCCAGCAGCCAAGATTTAAGGGCTTTCGGGGATACGCAGTATTTT

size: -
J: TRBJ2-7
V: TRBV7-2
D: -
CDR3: CASSGQYLSYEQYF
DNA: TGTGCCAGCAGTGGACAGTACCTCTCCTACGAGCAGTACTTC

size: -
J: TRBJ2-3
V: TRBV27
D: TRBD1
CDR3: CASSLGQGLGDTQYF
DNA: TGTGCCAGCAGTCTCGGACAGGGGTTGGGAGATACGCAGTATTTT

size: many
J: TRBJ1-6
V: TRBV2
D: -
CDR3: CASSVIGGQDSPLHF
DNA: TGTGCCAGCAGTGTGATTGGGGGCCAGGATTCACCCCTCCACTTT

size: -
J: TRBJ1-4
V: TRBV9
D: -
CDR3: CASSVGGSTNEKLFF
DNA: TGTGCCAGCAGCGTAGGAGGGAGCACTAATGAAAAACTGTTTTTT

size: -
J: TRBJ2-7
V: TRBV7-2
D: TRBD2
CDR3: CASSWGLAGFYEQYF
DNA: TGTGCCAGCAGTTGGGGACTAGCGGGATTTTACGAGCAGTACTTC

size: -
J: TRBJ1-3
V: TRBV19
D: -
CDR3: CASSTQSSYSGNTIYF
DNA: TGTGCCAGTAGTACGCAGAGCAGCTACTCTGGAAACACCATATATTTT

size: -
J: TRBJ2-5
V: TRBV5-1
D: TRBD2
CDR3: CASSPSGTSGTETQYF
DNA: TGCGCCAGCAGCCCGTCCGGGACTAGCGGGACGGAGACCCAGTACTTC

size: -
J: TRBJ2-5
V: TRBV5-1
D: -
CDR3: CASSPGVQETQYF
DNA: TGCGCCAGCAGCCCTGGGGTGCAAGAGACCCAGTACTTC

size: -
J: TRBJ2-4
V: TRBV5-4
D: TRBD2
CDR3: CASSLWSSGGDIQYF
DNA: TGTGCCAGCAGCTTGTGGTCTAGCGGGGGGGACATTCAGTACTTC

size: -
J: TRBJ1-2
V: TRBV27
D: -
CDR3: CASSARTDFHNYGYTF
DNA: TGTGCCAGCAGTGCCCGGACCGATTTTCATAACTATGGCTACACCTTC

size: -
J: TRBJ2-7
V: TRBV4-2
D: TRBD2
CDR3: CASSQAGTSGSSYEQYF
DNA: TGTGCCAGCAGCCAAGCCGGGACTAGCGGGAGCTCCTACGAGCAGTACTTC

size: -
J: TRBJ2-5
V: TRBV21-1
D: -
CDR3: CASSEAGGQETQYF
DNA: TGTGCCAGCAGCGAAGCGGGAGGACAAGAGACCCAGTACTTC

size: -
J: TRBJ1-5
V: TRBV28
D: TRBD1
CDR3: CASSPPRTGVANQPQHF
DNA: TGTGCCAGCAGTCCCCCCCGGACAGGAGTAGCCAATCAGCCCCAGCATTTT

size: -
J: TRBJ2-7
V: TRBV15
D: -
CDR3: CATSRDLGYEQYF
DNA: TGTGCCACCAGCAGAGATCTCGGGTACGAGCAGTACTTC

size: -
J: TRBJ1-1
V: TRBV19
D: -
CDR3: CASHQTGYPEAFF
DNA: TGTGCCAGTCACCAAACAGGGTACCCTGAAGCTTTCTTT